The 20 T cell receptor beta chains below were found in one sample sequenced in a study of blood T cell repertoires in COVID-19. The method was immunoSEQ multiplex PCR; TCRdb's version includes in-frame clones alone and lacks a portion of them. The sample yields tens of thousands of clones, 65% to 90% seen once. The source material was peripheral blood. All receptors derive from a man in his forties with acute or convalescent COVID-19.

V usage is TRBV19 and J usage is TRBJ2-7; D is possibly TRBD1 (6 bases). V shed 5 bases and J shed 1 base, with 9 bases lying between them. The CDR3 contains 13 residues. Germline CDR1 LNHDA, CDR2 SQIVND (reference sequence). The CDR3 bases are TGTGCCAGTAGTTGGGGACAATCCTACGAGCAGTACTTC. It yields the protein CASSWGQSYEQYF.

The chain is built from TRBV25-1 and TRBJ1-1, with 11 bases lining up with TRBD1. The CDR3 consists of 13 residues. Germline CDR1 MGHDK, CDR2 SYGVNS. V dropped 6 bases and J dropped 4; count of bases not matched to a gene: 1. The CDR3 loop reads CASSGTGGTEAFF. The CDR3 bases are TGTGCCAGCAGCGGGACAGGGGGCACTGAAGCTTTCTTT.

The chain combines TRBV27 with TRBJ2-1; the D gene is possibly TRBD2 (5 bases). Germline V CDR1 and CDR2: MNHEY, SMNVEV (reference sequence). CDR3 length: 13 residues. Trimming removed 10 bases from V and 1 base from J, with 11 bases in between. The CDR3 DNA sequence: TGTGCCACCTCGGGGAGTTCCTACAATGAGCAGTTCTTC. This sequence encodes CATSGSSYNEQFF.

J is TRBJ2-7 and V is TRBV6-5; 8 bases line up with TRBD1. V was clipped by 6 bases and J by 2 bases; unmatched bases: 9. The CDR3 length is 15 residues. The germline V gene encodes CDR1 MNHEY and CDR2 SVGAGI. The CDR3 protein is CASRLGQGGTYEQYF. For the CDR3, the DNA is TGTGCCAGCAGATTAGGACAGGGTGGGACCTACGAGCAGTACTTC.

The chain employs TRBV2 and TRBJ1-6; 7 nucleotides match TRBD1. Germline-derived CDR1 and CDR2 are SNHLY and FYNNEI. The CDR3 spans 13 residues. J was trimmed by 14 bases and V by 5 bases; bases with no gene match: 9. The chain's CDR3 is CASSSGGSTTLHF. CDR3 coding DNA: TGTGCCAGCAGTTCAGGGGGGTCGACAACCCTCCACTTT. The full variable domain, in which reference TRBV2 and TRBJ1-6 provide the parts outside the CDR3, is EPEVTQTPSHQVTQMGQEVILRCVPISNHLYFYWYRQILGQKVEFLVSFYNNEISEKSEIFDDQFSVERPDGSNFTLKIRSTKLEDSAMYFCASSSGGSTTLHFGNGTRLTVT.

V usage is TRBV19 and J usage is TRBJ2-3; TRBD1 matches at 10 bases. Per the germline V gene, CDR1 is LNHDA and CDR2 is SQIVND (reference sequence). The CDR3 spans 16 residues. V lost 9 bases, J lost 2 bases, and 11 bases stayed unmatched. As DNA, the CDR3 is TGTGCCAGCGCTGGGACAGGGGCCACCTCCACAGATACGCAGTATTTT. This gives the protein CASAGTGATSTDTQYF.

The chain has TRBV11-2 and TRBJ2-7; 7 bases agree with TRBD1. After removal of 5 bases from V and 3 bases from J, the junction contained 1 base not matched to a gene. This CDR3 is 12 amino acids long. Germline V gene data show CDR1 as SGHAT and CDR2 as FQNNGV. The CDR3 is CASSRDSYEQYF. The CDR3, as DNA: TGTGCCAGCAGCCGGGACAGCTACGAGCAGTACTTC.

The V call is TRBV7-2, the J call TRBJ2-1; 9 positions agree with TRBD1. The CDR3 runs 14 residues. Looked up from germline, CDR1 is SGHTA and CDR2 is FQGNSA. V dropped 5 bases and J dropped 6; count of bases not matched to a gene: 5. CDR3 coding DNA: TGTGCCAGCAGCGCCGGGACAGGGTTCAATGAGCAGTTCTTC. It translates to CASSAGTGFNEQFF.

The gene calls are TRBV4-1 and TRBJ1-1; unclear D gene. The CDR3 loop spans 15 amino acids. Per germline, CDR1 MGHRA and CDR2 YSYEKL. V was pared by 0 bases and J by 0 bases, with 8 bases between. CDR3 nucleotide sequence: TGCGCCAGCAGCCAAGAATCAACAGTGAACACTGAAGCTTTCTTT. Its translation: CASSQESTVNTEAFF.

In this sample, this clone turned up once. The genes are TRBV6-2 or TRBV6-3 and TRBJ1-1; a weak D match, TRBD1 (5 bases). The V end was cut by 6 bases, the J end by 6 bases, with 20 bases between. CDR1 MNHEY and CDR2 SVGEGT come from the germline V gene. The CDR3 runs to 15 residues. This CDR3 is CASSPGGEGTSEAFF. The CDR3 DNA follows: TGTGCCAGCAGCCCCGGGGGAGAAGGAACTTCTGAAGCTTTCTTT.

The rearrangement joins TRBV9 to TRBJ1-4; tentatively, D is TRBD1 (5 bases). V was trimmed by 3 bases and J by 0 bases, leaving 9 bases between them. CDR1 and CDR2 from the germline V gene are SGDLS and YYNGEE. The CDR3 is 15 amino acids. The CDR3 reads CASSAGGATNEKLFF. CDR3 coding DNA: TGTGCCAGCAGCGCCGGAGGGGCAACTAATGAAAAACTGTTTTTT.

In its sample, this clone was seen once. This chain links TRBV7-2 with TRBJ2-4, with D tentatively TRBD2 (5 bases). The CDR3 totals 15 residues. Trimming left V 1 base short and J 9 bases short, with 16 bases between. CDR1 is SGHTA and CDR2 is FQGNSA in the germline V gene. The CDR3 sequence is CASSLDGVNGGIQYF. CDR3 nucleotides: TGTGCCAGCAGCTTAGACGGGGTGAATGGCGGCATTCAGTACTTC.

The V gene is TRBV5-6, the J gene TRBJ1-5; no reliable D call. Looked up from germline, CDR1 is SGHDT and CDR2 is YYEEEE. The CDR3 length is 14 residues. V was shortened by 1 base and J by 5 bases, with 10 bases between the two germline ends. The DNA for the CDR3 is TGTGCCAGCAGCTTGTTGTGGACTGATCAGCCCCAGCATTTT. Translating it yields CASSLLWTDQPQHF.

This chain joins TRBV11-3 and TRBJ2-5; 10 nucleotides align to TRBD2. The CDR3 runs 15 residues. Per germline, CDR1 SGHNT and CDR2 YENEEA. The J segment lost 5 bases and the V segment lost 4 bases, leaving 7 bases of the junction unmatched. CDR3 sequence: CASSSGTSDGETQYF. For the CDR3, the DNA is TGTGCCAGCAGCTCCGGGACTAGCGATGGCGAGACCCAGTACTTC.

The chain uses TRBV6-5 and TRBJ1-1; weak D call: TRBD1 (6 bases). Germline lookup yields CDR1 MNHEY and CDR2 SVGAGI. V was trimmed by 7 bases and J by 4 bases, leaving 19 bases between them. The CDR3 spans 15 residues. The CDR3 sequence: CASTKGGAPGTEAFF. Written as DNA, the CDR3 is TGTGCCAGCACTAAGGGGGGGGCCCCGGGCACTGAAGCTTTCTTT.

CDR3 DNA: TGCGCCAGCTCCCCCGACTCCGGAGCTTTCTTT. This gives the protein CASSPDSGAFF. The rearrangement uses TRBV5-1 and TRBJ1-1; no firm D call. Germline V gene sequence: CDR1 SGHRS, CDR2 YFSETQ. The V end was cut by 7 bases, the J end by 10 bases, with 14 bases between. The CDR3 covers 11 residues.

This chain connects TRBV5-1 to TRBJ2-7; D might be TRBD2 (5 bases). Germline V gene lookup returns CDR1 SGHRS and CDR2 YFSETQ. V lost 0 bases to trimming and J lost 0 bases, with 7 bases between them. The length of the CDR3 is 14 residues. This chain's CDR3 is CASSLGGPSYEQYF. In DNA form, the CDR3 reads TGCGCCAGCAGCTTGGGCGGGCCCTCCTACGAGCAGTACTTC.

The V call is TRBV5-1, the J call TRBJ2-3, with D hard to call. CDR3 size: 14 residues. V lost 4 bases to trimming and J lost 1 base, with 10 bases between them. Germline assignment: CDR1 SGHRS and CDR2 YFSETQ. The CDR3 region is CASSPLTGTDTQYF. CDR3 DNA sequence: TGCGCCAGCAGCCCTCTTACAGGCACAGATACGCAGTATTTT.

The J gene is TRBJ2-2, the V gene TRBV10-2, with 7 bases aligning to TRBD1. J was trimmed by 5 bases and V by 6 bases; bases with no gene match: 6. The CDR3 has 14 residues. Germline V gene data show CDR1 as WSHSY and CDR2 as SAAADI. The CDR3 region is CASRRQGWTGELFF. The DNA of the CDR3 is TGCGCCAGCAGGAGACAGGGCTGGACCGGGGAGCTGTTTTTT.

This clone was counted a single time. The V and J genes are TRBV3-1 (or the pseudogene TRBV3-2) and TRBJ2-1; tentatively, D is TRBD2 (5 bases). Trimming removed 1 base from V and 3 bases from J, with 13 bases in between. The CDR3 has 16 residues. CDR1 LGHDT and CDR2 YNNKEL come from the germline V gene (reference sequence). The chain's CDR3 is CASSQGVGLGYNEQFF. As DNA, the CDR3 is TGTGCCAGCAGCCAAGGGGTCGGACTGGGCTACAATGAGCAGTTCTTC.